This T cell receptor beta chain was sequenced during a study of cytomegalovirus exposure and HLA in healthy donors. Study conclusions and caveats: Despite most TCR sequences being rare, some public TCRs occurred in many donors. It was confirmed in vitro that a few of the CMV-associated chains were specific for CMV antigens. Within the 130 or so validation repertoires, first-cohort TCR clusters tended to co-occur, according to a later analysis.

With respect to this clone: Its antigen is not identified.

Clones were sequenced by immunoSEQ multiplex PCR, and TCRdb holds only the in-frame ones, with some missing. The repertoire holds 200,000 to 250,000 clones, with approximately 90% as singletons. The V end lost 3 bases, the J end lost 8 bases, and 10 bases lay between the germline ends. The CDR3 has 12 residues. Looked up from germline, CDR1 is ENHRY and CDR2 is SYGVKD. This clonotype was obtained from a woman younger than 35 in good health and CMV-seronegative. The rearrangement joins TRBV10-3 to TRBJ1-1; D is perhaps TRBD1 (6 bases). Source material: PBMCs. In nucleotides, the CDR3 is TGTGCCATCAGTGAAAGAGACAGGGAAGCTTTCTTT. It encodes CAISERDREAFF.